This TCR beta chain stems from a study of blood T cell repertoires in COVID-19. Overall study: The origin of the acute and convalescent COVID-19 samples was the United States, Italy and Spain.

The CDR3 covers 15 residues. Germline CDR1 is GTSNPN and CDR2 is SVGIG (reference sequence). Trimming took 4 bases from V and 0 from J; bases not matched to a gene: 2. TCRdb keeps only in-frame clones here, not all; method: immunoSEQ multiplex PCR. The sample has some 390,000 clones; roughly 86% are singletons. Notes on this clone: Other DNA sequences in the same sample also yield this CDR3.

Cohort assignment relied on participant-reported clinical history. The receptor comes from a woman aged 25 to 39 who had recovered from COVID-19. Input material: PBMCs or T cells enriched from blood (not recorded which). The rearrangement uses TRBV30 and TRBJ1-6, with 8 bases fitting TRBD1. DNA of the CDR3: TGTGCCTGGACAGGGGGCGTCTCCTATAATTCACCCCTCCACTTT. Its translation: CAWTGGVSYNSPLHF.